This T cell receptor beta chain comes out of a study of cytomegalovirus exposure and HLA in healthy donors. Germline loops: CDR1 SGDLS, CDR2 YYNGEE. Trimming took 0 bases from V and 0 from J, leaving 7 bases between them. The CDR3 totals 15 residues. It was healthy bone marrow donors who served as donors. Both 60 Vbeta primers and 13 Jbeta primers went into the PCR. TCRdb keeps only in-frame clones here, not all; method: immunoSEQ multiplex PCR. This sample's clone table lists around 160,000 clones. The receptor was isolated from a woman in her fifties or sixties in good health and CMV-seronegative. The sample taken for sequencing was PBMCs. The J gene is TRBJ1-3, the V gene TRBV9, with D hard to call. Here the CDR3 reads CASSVASGSGNTIYF. The CDR3 bases are TGTGCCAGCAGCGTAGCGTCAGGCTCTGGAAACACCATATATTTT.